This T cell receptor (beta chain) originates from a study of cytomegalovirus exposure and HLA in healthy donors. Study information: The same platform was used for the 120 or so validation repertoires as for the 600 to 700 first-cohort repertoires, as reported in a later analysis.

Donors came from a validation cohort of over 100 subjects, distinct from the first 666-subject cohort. Overall study findings and caveats: The study listed around 150 cytomegalovirus-associated TCR beta chains. Specificity for CMV antigens was confirmed in vitro for a few of the CMV-associated chains.

TCRdb's table, derived via immunoSEQ multiplex PCR, lists solely in-frame clones and lacks some. This table holds a few hundred thousand clones, around 80% found once. A note on this clone: Its antigen is unidentified.

The specimen sequenced was PBMCs. This sequence was found in a woman younger than 45 in good health and CMV-seropositive.

In DNA form, the CDR3 reads TGTGCCAGCAGCCGATCGTTGGGAAGTGAGCAGTTCTTC. This gives the protein CASSRSLGSEQFF. The rearrangement uses TRBV6-5 and TRBJ2-1, with D unresolved. The germline CDR1 and CDR2 sequences are MNHEY and SVGAGI. The CDR3 is made up of 13 amino acids. Trimming left V 6 bases short and J 9 bases short, with 15 bases between.